The 13 T cell receptor beta chains below were found in one sample sequenced in a study of T cells after yellow fever vaccination (dated 2019 in TCRdb). In light of the paper, this sample's treatment or condition label describes: live attenuated yellow fever vaccine strain. Library creation used 5' RACE. Instrument on record: Illumina NovaSeq 6000. TCRdb reprocessing: public reads trimmed at Q25 with fastp, clones called with MiXCR, in-frame beta chains kept. CDR3 protein duplicates are merged, each entry listing the most common genes and DNA. The sample table lists about 340,000 distinct CDR3 sequences, 3% to 4.5% of them with a count of one. The top ten clones comprise roughly 24% of the sample. The specimen comprised PBMCs, sampled 5 days after the yellow fever booster vaccination. The receptors derive from a man between 18 and 29 years old who received the YFV17D yellow fever vaccine.

The gene calls are TRBV12-3 or TRBV12-4 and TRBJ1-6, with TRBD1 as a possible D gene (5 bases). Trimming took 6 bases from V and 14 from J, leaving 14 bases between them. There are 12 residues in the CDR3. The CDR3 DNA follows: TGTGCCAGCAGCGATCAGGGTCAGGCCCTCCACTTT. As protein: CASSDQGQALHF.

This clonotype has more than one count but fewer than ten. The chain employs TRBV6-5 and TRBJ2-3; no firm D call. This CDR3 has 16 amino acids. Looked up from germline, CDR1 is MNHEY and CDR2 is SVGAGI. Trimming took off 2 bases at V and 2 bases at J, with 14 bases between the two ends. Here the CDR3 DNA reads TGTGCCAGCAGTTACAGTTCAGTGATACCCACAGATACGCAGTATTTT. It is translated as CASSYSSVIPTDTQYF.

CDR3 sequence: CASSQSLPGAGEQYF. CDR3 nucleotide sequence: TGCGCCAGCAGCCAAAGTCTGCCAGGGGCCGGCGAGCAGTACTTC. The chain employs TRBV4-1 and TRBJ2-7, with D possibly TRBD1 on 6 matching bases. Trimming shortened V by 2 bases and J by 6 bases, and 17 bases separated the two germline ends. The CDR3 totals 15 residues. CDR1 MGHRA and CDR2 YSYEKL come from the germline V gene.

A few counts support this clonotype. J is TRBJ1-1 and V is TRBV5-1; a possible D gene is TRBD1 (6 bases). The CDR3 is 13 amino acids. V was trimmed by 7 bases and J by 4 bases, leaving 14 bases between them. Germline V CDR1 and CDR2: SGHRS, YFSETQ. The CDR3 coding sequence is TGCGCCAGCGGCACAGGGTGGGGCACTGAAGCTTTCTTT. Protein product: CASGTGWGTEAFF. Full variable domain (rest looked up from reference TRBV5-1 and TRBJ1-1): KAGVTQTPRYLIKTRGQQVTLSCSPISGHRSVSWYQQTPGQGLQFLFEYFSETQRNKGNFPGRFSGRQFSNSRSEMNVSTLELGDSALYLCASGTGWGTEAFFGQGTRLTVV.

The chain recombines TRBV7-2 with TRBJ1-4, with D unclear. This CDR3 comprises 12 residues. Trimming took 2 bases from V and 3 from J, leaving 1 base between them. Germline-derived CDR1 and CDR2 are SGHTA and FQGNSA. The CDR3 loop is CASSLPNEKLFF. The CDR3 region has the DNA TGTGCCAGCAGCTTACCTAATGAAAAACTGTTTTTT.

This clonotype was seen repeatedly, ten times or more. The rearrangement uses TRBV10-2 and TRBJ2-3; D ambiguous. The CDR3 sequence is 12 residues long. CDR1 and CDR2 from the germline V gene are WSHSY and SAAADI. Trimming shortened V by 4 bases and J by 4 bases, and 6 bases separated the two germline ends. CDR3 nucleotide sequence: TGCGCCAGCAGTGTCCGGGCAGATACGCAGTATTTT. It codes for CASSVRADTQYF.

This clonotype was observed at least ten times. The V gene is TRBV28, the J gene TRBJ1-3, with a tentative D call TRBD1 (5 bases). The CDR3 consists of 15 residues. From germline, CDR1 is MDHEN and CDR2 SYDVKM. The V end was cut by 6 bases, the J end by 2 bases, with 14 bases between. The CDR3 reads CASSLAGAAGNTIYF. CDR3 coding DNA: TGTGCCAGCAGCCTGGCCGGGGCAGCTGGAAACACCATATATTTT.

This clonotype occurred a few times. A much larger clone lies one base from this, so it may be a read error. V gene TRBV20-1 combines with J gene TRBJ1-1; D not certain. CDR1 is DFQATT and CDR2 is SNEGSKA in the germline V gene (reference sequence). V shed 3 bases and J shed 10 bases, with 15 bases lying between them. The CDR3 runs 12 residues. The CDR3 loop is CSAREAVRGAFF. The DNA for the CDR3 is TGCAGTGCTAGGGAGGCAGTGCGTGGAGCTTTCTTT.

This clonotype has just a few counts. This chain joins TRBV5-5 and TRBJ2-6; D ambiguous. From germline, CDR1 is SGHKS and CDR2 YYEKEE (reference sequence). V lost 0 bases and J lost 9, with 10 bases in between. This CDR3 has 14 amino acids. CDR3 sequence reads: CASSLEGWGNVLTF. CDR3 bases: TGTGCCAGCAGCTTGGAAGGTTGGGGCAACGTCCTGACTTTC.

This clonotype came up many times. The chain carries TRBV7-9 and TRBJ1-6, with 9 positions matching TRBD1. This CDR3 has 13 amino acids. The junction had 2 bases not matched to a gene; V was cut back by 5 bases and J by 9 bases. Germline V lookup: CDR1 SEHNR, CDR2 FQNEAQ (reference sequence). The CDR3 DNA reads TGTGCCAGCAGCCCGGACAGGGGTTCACCCCTCCACTTT. This codes for CASSPDRGSPLHF. The whole variable domain, remainder taken from reference TRBV7-9 and TRBJ1-6, is DTGVSQNPRHKITKRGQNVTFRCDPISEHNRLYWYRQTLGQGPEFLTYFQNEAQLEKSRLLSDRFSAERPKGSFSTLEIQRTEQGDSAMYLCASSPDRGSPLHFGNGTRLTVT.

Only a few counts were recorded for this clonotype. The V gene is TRBV4-3, the J gene TRBJ1-4; a possible D gene is TRBD1 (6 bases). Trimming removed 0 bases from V and 4 bases from J, with 12 bases in between. This CDR3 comprises 16 residues. Germline values: CDR1 LGHNA, CDR2 YSLEER. The CDR3 DNA sequence: TGCGCCAGCAGCCAAGAGATTGCCAGGGGTAATGAAAAACTGTTTTTT. Amino acid sequence: CASSQEIARGNEKLFF.

This clonotype was seen a few times. The V and J genes are TRBV28 and TRBJ2-3; 7 bases line up with TRBD2. Germline CDR1 reads MDHEN; CDR2 reads SYDVKM. There are 16 residues in the CDR3. With 4 bases clipped from V and 3 bases from J, the junction kept 10 bases outside the gene matches. CDR3 bases: TGTGCCAGCAGTTCCCGTTTGGCGGGGGAGACAGATACGCAGTATTTT. The encoded protein is CASSSRLAGETDTQYF.

The chain carries TRBV7-2 and TRBJ1-1; possibly TRBD1 for D (5 bases). The V and J ends lost 1 base and 0 bases respectively, with 15 bases between them. Germline assignment: CDR1 SGHTA and CDR2 FQGNSA. CDR3 length: 17 residues. The CDR3 is CASSLVGQGGLNTEAFF. The CDR3 bases are TGTGCCAGCAGCTTAGTGGGCCAGGGTGGCCTGAACACTGAAGCTTTCTTT.